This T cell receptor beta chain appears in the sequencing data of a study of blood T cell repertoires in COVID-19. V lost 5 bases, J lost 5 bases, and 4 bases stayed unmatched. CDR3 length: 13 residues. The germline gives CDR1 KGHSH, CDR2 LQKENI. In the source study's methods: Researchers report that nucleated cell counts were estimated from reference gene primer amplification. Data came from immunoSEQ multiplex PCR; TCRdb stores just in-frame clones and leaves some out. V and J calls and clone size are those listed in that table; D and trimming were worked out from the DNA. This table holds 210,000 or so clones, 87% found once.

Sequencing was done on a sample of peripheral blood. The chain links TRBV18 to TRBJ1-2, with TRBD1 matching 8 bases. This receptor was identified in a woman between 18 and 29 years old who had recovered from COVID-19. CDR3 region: CASSSTGVYGYTF. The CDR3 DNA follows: TGTGCCAGCTCATCGACAGGGGTTTATGGCTACACCTTC.